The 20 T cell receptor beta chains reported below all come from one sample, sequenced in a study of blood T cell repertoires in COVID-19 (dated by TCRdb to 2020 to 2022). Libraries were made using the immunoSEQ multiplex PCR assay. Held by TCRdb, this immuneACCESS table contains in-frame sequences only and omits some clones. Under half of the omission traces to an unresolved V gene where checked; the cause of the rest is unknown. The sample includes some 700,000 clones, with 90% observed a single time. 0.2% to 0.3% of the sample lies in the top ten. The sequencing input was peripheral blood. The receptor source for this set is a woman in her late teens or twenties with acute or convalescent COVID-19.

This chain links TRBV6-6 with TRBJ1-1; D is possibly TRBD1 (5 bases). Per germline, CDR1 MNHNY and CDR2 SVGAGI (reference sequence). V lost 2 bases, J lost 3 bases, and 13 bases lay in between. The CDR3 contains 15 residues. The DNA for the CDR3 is TGTGCCAGCAGTTACGCCCCTTCCAGGGACACTGAAGCTTTCTTT. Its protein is CASSYAPSRDTEAFF.

The DNA of the CDR3 is TGTGCCTGCTCTAGCGGGGGCACCGGGGAGCTGTTTTTT. Protein product: CACSSGGTGELFF. This chain joins TRBV30 and TRBJ2-2, with 10 bases aligning to TRBD2. The V gene's germline CDR1 is GTSNPN and CDR2 SVGIG (reference sequence). CDR3 size: 13 residues. V lost 6 bases and J lost 4; bases outside the gene matches: 2.

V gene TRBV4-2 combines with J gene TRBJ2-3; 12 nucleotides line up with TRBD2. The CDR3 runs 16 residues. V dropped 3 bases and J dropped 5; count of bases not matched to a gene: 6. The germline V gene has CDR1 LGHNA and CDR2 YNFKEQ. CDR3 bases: TGTGCCAGCAGCCACAACCTAGCGGGGGGGGAAGATACGCAGTATTTT. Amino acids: CASSHNLAGGEDTQYF.

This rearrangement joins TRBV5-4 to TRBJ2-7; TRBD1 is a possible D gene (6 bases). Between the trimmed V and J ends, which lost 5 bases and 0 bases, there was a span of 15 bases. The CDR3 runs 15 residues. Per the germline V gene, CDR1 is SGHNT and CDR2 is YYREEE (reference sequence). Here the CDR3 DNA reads TGTGCCAGCAGTCCCGGGACAATGAGCTCCTACGAGCAGTACTTC. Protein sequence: CASSPGTMSSYEQYF.

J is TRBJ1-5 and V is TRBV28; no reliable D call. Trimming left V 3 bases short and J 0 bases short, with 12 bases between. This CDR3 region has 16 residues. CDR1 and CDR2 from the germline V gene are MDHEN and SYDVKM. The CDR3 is CASSFVDGDSNQPQHF. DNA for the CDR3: TGTGCCAGCAGTTTCGTGGACGGGGATAGCAATCAGCCCCAGCATTTT. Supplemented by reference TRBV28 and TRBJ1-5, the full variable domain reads DVKVTQSSRYLVKRTGEKVFLECVQDMDHENMFWYRQDPGLGLRLIYFSYDVKMKEKGDIPEGYSVSREKKERFSLILESASTNQTSMYLCASSFVDGDSNQPQHFGDGTRLSIL.

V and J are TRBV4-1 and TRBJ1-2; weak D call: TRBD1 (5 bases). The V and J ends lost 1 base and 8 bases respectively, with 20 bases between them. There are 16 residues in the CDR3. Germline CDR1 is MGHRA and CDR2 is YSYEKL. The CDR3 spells CASSQVGVKGLVGYTF. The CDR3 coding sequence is TGCGCCAGCAGCCAAGTTGGGGTTAAGGGGTTGGTAGGCTACACCTTC.

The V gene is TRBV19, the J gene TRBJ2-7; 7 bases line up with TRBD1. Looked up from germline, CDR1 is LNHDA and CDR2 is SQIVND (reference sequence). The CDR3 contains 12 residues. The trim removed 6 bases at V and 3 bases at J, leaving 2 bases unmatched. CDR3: CASSRDSYEQYF. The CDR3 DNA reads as TGTGCCAGTAGCAGGGACAGCTACGAGCAGTACTTC.

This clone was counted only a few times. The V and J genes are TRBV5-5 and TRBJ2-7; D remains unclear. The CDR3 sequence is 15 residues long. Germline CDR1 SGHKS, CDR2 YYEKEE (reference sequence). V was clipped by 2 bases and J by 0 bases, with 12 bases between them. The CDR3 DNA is TGTGCCAGCAGCTTATTTAGTGGTAGCTCCTACGAGCAGTACTTC. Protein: CASSLFSGSSYEQYF.

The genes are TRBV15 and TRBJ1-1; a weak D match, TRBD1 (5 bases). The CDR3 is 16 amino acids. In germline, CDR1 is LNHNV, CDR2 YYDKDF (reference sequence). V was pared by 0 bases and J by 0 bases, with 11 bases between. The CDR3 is CATSRDRTTVNTEAFF. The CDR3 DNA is TGTGCCACCAGCAGAGATAGGACGACAGTGAACACTGAAGCTTTCTTT.

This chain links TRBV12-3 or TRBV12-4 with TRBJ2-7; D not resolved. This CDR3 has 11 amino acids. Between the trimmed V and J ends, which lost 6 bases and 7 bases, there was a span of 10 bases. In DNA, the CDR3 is TGTGCCAGCAGGCAACTGGAGGAGCAGTACTTC. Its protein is CASRQLEEQYF.

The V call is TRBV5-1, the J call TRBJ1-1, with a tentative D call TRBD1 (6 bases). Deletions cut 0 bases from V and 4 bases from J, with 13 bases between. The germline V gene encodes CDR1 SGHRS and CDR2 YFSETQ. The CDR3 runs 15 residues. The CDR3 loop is CASSLEGGRVTEAFF. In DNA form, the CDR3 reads TGCGCCAGCAGCTTGGAGGGGGGGCGCGTCACTGAAGCTTTCTTT. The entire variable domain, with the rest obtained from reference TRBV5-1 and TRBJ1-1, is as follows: KAGVTQTPRYLIKTRGQQVTLSCSPISGHRSVSWYQQTPGQGLQFLFEYFSETQRNKGNFPGRFSGRQFSNSRSEMNVSTLELGDSALYLCASSLEGGRVTEAFFGQGTRLTVV.

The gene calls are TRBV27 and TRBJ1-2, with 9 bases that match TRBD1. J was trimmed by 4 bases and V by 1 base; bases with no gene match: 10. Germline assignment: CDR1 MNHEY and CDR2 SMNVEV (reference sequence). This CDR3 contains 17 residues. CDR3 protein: CASSLYFSGTGPYGYTF. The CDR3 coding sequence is TGTGCCAGCAGTTTATATTTTTCGGGGACAGGGCCCTATGGCTACACCTTC.

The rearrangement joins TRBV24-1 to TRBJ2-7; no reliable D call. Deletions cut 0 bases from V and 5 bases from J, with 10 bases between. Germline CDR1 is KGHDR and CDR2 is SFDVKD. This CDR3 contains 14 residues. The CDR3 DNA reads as TGTGCCACCAGTGATTTGCTCAGTCCCAACGAGCAGTACTTC. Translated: CATSDLLSPNEQYF.

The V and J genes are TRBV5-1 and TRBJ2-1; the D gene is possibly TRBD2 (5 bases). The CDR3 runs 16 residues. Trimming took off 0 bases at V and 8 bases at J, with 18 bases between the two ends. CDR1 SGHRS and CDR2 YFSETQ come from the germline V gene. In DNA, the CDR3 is TGCGCCAGCAGCTTGGCCCAGAGGGTCCAAAGTTATGAGCAGTTCTTC. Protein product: CASSLAQRVQSYEQFF.

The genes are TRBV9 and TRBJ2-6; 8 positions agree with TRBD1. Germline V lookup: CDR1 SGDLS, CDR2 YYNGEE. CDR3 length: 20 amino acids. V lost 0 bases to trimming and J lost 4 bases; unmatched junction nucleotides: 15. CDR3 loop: CASSVESRDRLHLGANVLTF. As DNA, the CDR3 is TGTGCCAGCAGCGTAGAGTCGAGGGACAGGCTCCATCTAGGGGCCAACGTCCTGACTTTC. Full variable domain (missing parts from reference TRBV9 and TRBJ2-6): DSGVTQTPKHLITATGQRVTLRCSPRSGDLSVYWYQQSLDQGLQFLIQYYNGEERAKGNILERFSAQQFPDLHSELNLSSLELGDSALYFCASSVESRDRLHLGANVLTFGAGSRLTVL.

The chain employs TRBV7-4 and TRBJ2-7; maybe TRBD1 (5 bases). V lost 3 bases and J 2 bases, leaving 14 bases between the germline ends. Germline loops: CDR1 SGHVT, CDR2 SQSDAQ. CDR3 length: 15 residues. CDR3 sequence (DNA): TGTGCCAGCAGCTTGTTGGGGCAGGTTCCCTACGAGCAGTACTTC. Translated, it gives CASSLLGQVPYEQYF.

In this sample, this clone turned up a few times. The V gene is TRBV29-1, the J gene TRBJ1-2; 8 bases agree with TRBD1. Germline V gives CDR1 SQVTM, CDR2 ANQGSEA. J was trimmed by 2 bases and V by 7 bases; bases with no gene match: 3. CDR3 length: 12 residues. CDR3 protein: CSGGQENYGYTF. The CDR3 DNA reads TGCAGCGGGGGACAGGAGAACTATGGCTACACCTTC.

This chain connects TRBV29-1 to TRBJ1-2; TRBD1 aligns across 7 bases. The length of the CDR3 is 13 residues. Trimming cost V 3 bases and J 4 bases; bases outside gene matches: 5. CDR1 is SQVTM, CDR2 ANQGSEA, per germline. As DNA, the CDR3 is TGCAGCGTTGACGAGGGGGCAGTCTATGGCTACACCTTC. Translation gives CSVDEGAVYGYTF.

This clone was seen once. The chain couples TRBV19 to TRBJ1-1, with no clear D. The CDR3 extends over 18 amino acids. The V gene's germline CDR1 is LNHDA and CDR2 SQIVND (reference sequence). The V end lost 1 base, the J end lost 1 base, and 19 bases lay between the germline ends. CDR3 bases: TGTGCCAGTAGTATAGGTATAGGCTGGGCAAAGCCGAACACTGAAGCTTTCTTT. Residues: CASSIGIGWAKPNTEAFF.

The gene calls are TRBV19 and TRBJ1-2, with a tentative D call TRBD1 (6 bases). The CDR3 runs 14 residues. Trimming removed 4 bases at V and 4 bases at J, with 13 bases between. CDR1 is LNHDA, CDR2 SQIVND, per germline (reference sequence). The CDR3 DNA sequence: TGTGCCAGTAGTAACACAGGGTGGCTCTATGGCTACACCTTC. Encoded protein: CASSNTGWLYGYTF.